This TCR beta chain was captured by sequencing in a study of human T cells and chemical hapten exposure. Study observations and caveats: Expanded TCRs formed significantly more large CDR3 similarity clusters than controls. Sensitizing with DPC caused no change in TCRs above 1 in 1000 frequency. Counts of TCRs expanded at PT1 correlated positively with patch test score.

Time point defined: patch test 2, 6 weeks after DPC sensitization. Treatment: therapeutic diphenylcyclopropenone sensitization with weekly scalp DPC. V was cut by 5 bases and J by 8 bases, with 17 bases left in between. CDR1 and CDR2 (germline): KGHDR, SFDVKD. CDR3 length: 14 residues. TCRdb passed the RACE reads through MiXCR, listing each CDR3 protein once. The table lists tens of thousands of distinct CDR3 sequences, around 9.3% of them singletons. This clonotype was counted ten times or more. Its antigen is undetermined. Source: whole blood, taken in connection with sensitization to the hapten diphenylcyclopropenone (DPC). The V call is TRBV24-1, the J call TRBJ1-2; a possible D gene is TRBD1 (5 bases). The clonotype was recovered from a woman in her forties or fifties with alopecia areata. Some clones in this sample may be carry-over from other donors' samples. CDR3: CATSASAPEGGYTF. The CDR3 DNA follows: TGTGCCACCAGTGCGTCAGCCCCCGAGGGGGGCTACACCTTC.